This TCR beta chain derives from a study of regulatory T cells in long-lasting Graves disease. General study results and limits: Persistent Graves' patients possessed reduced TCR diversity relative to recently diagnosed ones. Favored gene segments in persistent disease were TRBV28, TRBJ1-2 and TRBJ2-5.

Time point defined: newly diagnosed GD, antithyroid drugs for less than 3 months. Preparation of the TCR library used RNA extracted from PBMCs. This clonotype was recorded many times. Its antigen is unknown. The authors built TCR beta libraries using iRepertoire HTBI primers and Arm-PCR of CDR3 regions. Authors' processing steps: From all samples, identification returned some 13 TRBJ and roughly 65 TRBV segments. One entry per CDR3 protein, called by TCRdb with MiXCR from the multiplex PCR reads. TCRdb's processing, not the authors' own work, is the source of the V and J calls. The repertoire consists of some 560,000 distinct CDR3 sequences, with approximately 16% occurring once and the leading ten covering 20% to 25%. Per germline, CDR1 MDHEN and CDR2 SYDVKM. This CDR3 comprises 12 residues. The V and J ends lost 10 bases and 4 bases, in that order; junction bases with no gene match: 4. These same records also appear under a second study, on T cells in Graves' hyperthyroidism and ophthalmopathy. From that study: A set of HTBI primers served as the primers for a first-round RT-PCR of the TCR CDR3.

V gene TRBV28 combines with J gene TRBJ2-7; TRBD1 matches at 10 bases. This specimen was peripheral blood mononuclear cells (PBMCs), taken at new diagnosis, from a patient treated with antithyroid drugs. This receptor was identified in a woman aged 40 to 65 with Graves disease. CDR3 sequence reads: CAIGQGGYEQYF. The CDR3, as DNA: TGTGCCATAGGACAGGGGGGTTACGAGCAGTACTTC.